These 22 T cell receptor beta chains were all obtained from the same sample, sequenced in a study of blood T cell repertoires in COVID-19. Repertoires were generated with immunoSEQ multiplex PCR, while TCRdb's copy carries only in-frame clones and drops some. The repertoire holds 330,000 or so clones, with roughly 88% as singletons. Source material: PBMCs or T cells enriched from blood (not recorded which). All receptors come from a young man who had recovered from COVID-19.

The count of this clone is one. CDR3 sequence reads: CASSWGGINYGYTF. CDR3 sequence (DNA): TGTGCCAGCAGCTGGGGGGGGATTAACTATGGCTACACCTTC. J is TRBJ1-2 and V is TRBV11-2; D may be TRBD1 (5 bases). The CDR3 contains 14 residues. The germline V gene encodes CDR1 SGHAT and CDR2 FQNNGV. V lost 4 bases to trimming and J lost 1 base, with 10 bases between them.

As to this clone: At the DNA level, this CDR3 is encoded by other sequences in the same sample as well. The chain links TRBV11-2 to TRBJ2-1, with 12 bases identical to TRBD2. V trimming: 4 bases; J trimming: 4 bases; junction bases outside the gene matches: 2. This CDR3 has 15 residues. Germline loops: CDR1 SGHAT, CDR2 FQNNGV. CDR3 bases: TGTGCCAGCAGCTCGACTAGCGGGGGTTACAATGAGCAGTTCTTC. The encoded protein is CASSSTSGGYNEQFF.

The chain couples TRBV5-1 to TRBJ2-2; the D gene is possibly TRBD1 (6 bases). Trimming pared 5 bases from V and 2 bases from J, leaving 16 bases between. The CDR3 runs to 16 residues. Germline CDR1 and CDR2: SGHRS and YFSETQ. CDR3 amino acids: CASRENPGHNTGELFF. Written as DNA, the CDR3 is TGCGCCAGCAGGGAAAATCCGGGACACAACACCGGGGAGCTGTTTTTT.

The chain couples TRBV18 to TRBJ2-7; tentative D call: TRBD1 (6 bases). The V gene lost 3 bases and the J gene lost 7 bases, with 19 bases spanning the gap. The CDR3 has 15 amino acids. Per germline, CDR1 KGHSH and CDR2 LQKENI. CDR3: CASSPVGGTQGEQYF. The CDR3 DNA follows: TGTGCCAGCTCACCGGTTGGCGGAACCCAGGGGGAGCAGTACTTC.

The gene calls are TRBV7-3 and TRBJ2-1; 15 bases line up with TRBD2. This CDR3 contains 16 residues. The V gene's germline CDR1 is SGHTA and CDR2 FQGTGA. Trimming took 3 bases from V and 7 from J; bases not matched to a gene: 4. This CDR3 reads CASSLGLAGGENEQFF. Here the CDR3 DNA reads TGTGCCAGCAGCTTGGGACTAGCGGGGGGAGAGAATGAGCAGTTCTTC.

This clone was seen only once. V is TRBV28 and J is TRBJ1-1; the D gene is possibly TRBD1 (6 bases). CDR3 length equals 15 residues. In germline, CDR1 is MDHEN, CDR2 SYDVKM. V lost 4 bases and J lost 2, with 14 bases in between. CDR3 DNA: TGTGCCAGCAGTTCACTCACACAGGGAAACACTGAAGCTTTCTTT. It encodes CASSSLTQGNTEAFF. Together with reference TRBV28 and TRBJ1-1, the CDR3 gives the full variable domain: DVKVTQSSRYLVKRTGEKVFLECVQDMDHENMFWYRQDPGLGLRLIYFSYDVKMKEKGDIPEGYSVSREKKERFSLILESASTNQTSMYLCASSSLTQGNTEAFFGQGTRLTVV.

The chain is built from TRBV7-7 and TRBJ2-7; 8 bases match TRBD1. V shed 6 bases, J shed 6 bases, and the junction held 13 bases outside the gene matches. From germline, CDR1 is SSHAT and CDR2 FNYEAQ (reference sequence). This CDR3 comprises 15 residues. The CDR3 DNA sequence: TGTGCCAGCAGGGGACAGGCAATAGGACGTTGCGAGCAGTACTTC. Protein: CASRGQAIGRCEQYF.

The chain joins TRBV24-1 to TRBJ1-2; D is possibly TRBD1 (6 bases). The CDR3 runs 15 residues. The V gene lost 4 bases and the J gene lost 7 bases, with 18 bases spanning the gap. The germline V gene has CDR1 KGHDR and CDR2 SFDVKD. The CDR3 region has the DNA TGTGCCACCAGTGACCAGAGCAGGGGCGCTTCTGGCTACACCTTC. Residues: CATSDQSRGASGYTF.

The chain recombines TRBV28 with TRBJ1-4; no definite D call. V dropped 6 bases and J dropped 1 base, with 9 bases sitting between them. Germline loops: CDR1 MDHEN, CDR2 SYDVKM. The CDR3 contains 14 residues. The CDR3 nucleotides read TGTGCCAGCAGGCGGGAGAGAACTAATGAAAAACTGTTTTTT. Translating gives CASRRERTNEKLFF.

This rearrangement joins TRBV5-4 to TRBJ2-5; 7 nucleotides match TRBD2. This CDR3 has 13 residues. With 3 bases clipped from V and 5 bases from J, the junction kept 4 bases outside the gene matches. The germline gives CDR1 SGHNT, CDR2 YYREEE (reference sequence). CDR3 nucleotide sequence: TGTGCCAGCAGCTCCACTAGCGTTGAGACCCAGTACTTC. Amino acids: CASSSTSVETQYF.

The J gene is TRBJ2-2, the V gene TRBV5-1; maybe TRBD1 (5 bases). This CDR3 spans 15 amino acids. V was trimmed by 0 bases and J by 4 bases, leaving 10 bases between them. Germline V gene lookup returns CDR1 SGHRS and CDR2 YFSETQ. The CDR3 DNA reads TGCGCCAGCAGCTTGGGCAGGGCTGGCACCGGGGAGCTGTTTTTT. It is translated as CASSLGRAGTGELFF.

The J gene is TRBJ2-5, the V gene TRBV20-1; D ambiguous. V was cut by 3 bases and J by 0 bases, with 5 bases left in between. The germline gives CDR1 DFQATT, CDR2 SNEGSKA (reference sequence). The CDR3 totals 12 residues. The CDR3, as DNA: TGCAGTGCTAGTGGGCACCAAGAGACCCAGTACTTC. Its translation: CSASGHQETQYF.

The V call is TRBV11-3, the J call TRBJ2-3, with 10 bases fitting TRBD1. Germline V lookup: CDR1 SGHNT, CDR2 YENEEA. CDR3 length: 17 amino acids. Unmatched junction bases numbered 10, after V lost 4 bases and J lost 3 bases. This chain's CDR3 is CASSSTLDRGQTDTQYF. Here the CDR3 DNA reads TGTGCCAGCAGCTCTACCTTAGACAGGGGGCAGACAGATACGCAGTATTTT. Full variable domain (outside the CDR3, taken from reference TRBV11-3 and TRBJ2-3): EAGVVQSPRYKIIEKKQPVAFWCNPISGHNTLYWYLQNLGQGPELLIRYENEEAVDDSQLPKDRFSAERLKGVDSTLKIQPAELGDSAVYLCASSSTLDRGQTDTQYFGPGTRLTVL.

V gene TRBV1 combines with J gene TRBJ2-2; no DNA check was done on the table's D call, TRBD2. TRBV1 is described as a pseudogene. The CDR3 is made up of 13 amino acids. Written as DNA, the CDR3 is TGCACCAGCAGCCAAGATCGGGACGGGGAGCTGTTTTTT. Translating it yields CTSSQDRDGELFF.

The gene calls are TRBV27 and TRBJ2-1, with TRBD2 matching 8 bases. The germline V gene encodes CDR1 MNHEY and CDR2 SMNVEV (reference sequence). The CDR3 extends over 15 amino acids. The V and J ends lost 1 base and 7 bases, in that order; junction bases with no gene match: 6. The CDR3 is CASSLLTSGLNEQFF. The CDR3 DNA reads as TGTGCCAGCAGTTTATTAACTAGCGGTTTGAATGAGCAGTTCTTC.

The chain recombines TRBV28 with TRBJ2-7; D ambiguous. This CDR3 has 15 amino acids. V was cut by 6 bases and J by 0 bases, with 15 bases left in between. In germline, CDR1 is MDHEN, CDR2 SYDVKM. The CDR3 bases are TGTGCCAGCAGCCGACGAGGTGAACTCTCCTACGAGCAGTACTTC. It encodes CASSRRGELSYEQYF.

V gene TRBV28 combines with J gene TRBJ2-7, with 7 bases fitting TRBD2. Trimming at V came to 2 bases and at J to 4 bases, leaving 5 bases not matched to a gene. Germline CDR1 and CDR2: MDHEN and SYDVKM. The CDR3 runs to 14 residues. The CDR3 loop is CASSLGGEGYEQYF. For the CDR3, the DNA is TGTGCCAGCAGTTTAGGCGGGGAGGGTTACGAGCAGTACTTC.

This sequence joins TRBV5-6 and TRBJ1-2; weak D call: TRBD1 (5 bases). This CDR3 has 12 amino acids. Looked up from germline, CDR1 is SGHDT and CDR2 is YYEEEE. Trimming shortened V by 6 bases and J by 6 bases, and 12 bases separated the two germline ends. As DNA, the CDR3 is TGTGCCAGCACCTGGCAGGGAAATGGCTACACCTTC. Protein: CASTWQGNGYTF.

The table lists this clone with a count of one. J is TRBJ2-3 and V is TRBV7-3; 8 positions match TRBD1. Looked up from germline, CDR1 is SGHTA and CDR2 is FQGTGA. The CDR3 covers 17 residues. V lost 0 bases and J lost 0; bases outside the gene matches: 5. Written as DNA, the CDR3 is TGTGCCAGCAGCTTAACGGGGACAGGTTATAGCACAGATACGCAGTATTTT. This encodes CASSLTGTGYSTDTQYF.

The chain is built from TRBV28 and TRBJ1-1, with D hard to call. Germline CDR1 reads MDHEN; CDR2 reads SYDVKM. V was pared by 5 bases and J by 5 bases, with 15 bases between. The CDR3 contains 14 residues. The CDR3 nucleotides are TGTGCCAGCAGTCCGCACCGGGGATGGACTGAAGCTTTCTTT. It is translated as CASSPHRGWTEAFF.

The rearrangement links TRBV19 to TRBJ1-1; the D gene is possibly TRBD1 (6 bases). The CDR3 consists of 13 residues. Trimming removed 6 bases from V and 3 bases from J, with 11 bases in between. CDR1 LNHDA and CDR2 SQIVND come from the germline V gene (reference sequence). DNA for the CDR3: TGTGCCAGTAGCGACAGGACAGACACTGAAGCTTTCTTT. Its protein is CASSDRTDTEAFF.

This chain uses TRBV5-4 with TRBJ1-2, with 8 bases fitting TRBD1. Germline-derived CDR1 and CDR2 are SGHNT and YYREEE (reference sequence). The J segment lost 4 bases and the V segment lost 2 bases, leaving 4 bases of the junction unmatched. The CDR3 loop spans 14 amino acids. CDR3 DNA: TGTGCCAGCAGCTTTTCCGGGACAGGCTATGGCTACACCTTC. It translates to CASSFSGTGYGYTF.